This TCR beta chain was profiled in a study of blood T cell repertoires in COVID-19 (dated by TCRdb to about 2020). General notes on the study: Samples covering the acute and convalescent phases of COVID-19 were provided by collaborators in the United States, Italy and Spain. The material from the prospective study consisted of cDNA or gDNA derived from T cells, B-cell-depleted T cells, or PBMCs. Deeply sampled blood TCRbeta repertoires from subjects exposed to, actively infected with, or recovered from COVID-19 were included in the dataset. A freely available public database, intended as a resource for researchers studying the immune response to SARS-CoV-2, is where the repertoires were released. The samples were drawn from two sources: the first 160 participants of the ongoing ImmuneRACE study, and over 1,000 subjects contributed by 6 global collaborators. Sample metadata almost always included a de-identified subject ID, COVID-19 status, age in years and sex. HLA class I and class II types, where available, came from metadata supplied by the sample provider rather than from assay-based typing. What the study reported, not specific to this receptor: How much clinical and demographic metadata was included differed by source and by participant, and the metadata was provided uncurated.

TCRbeta CDR3 regions were amplified from genomic DNA by means of the immunoSEQ Assay, a bias-controlled multiplex PCR. The authors' analysis ran thus. Nucleated cell counts per sample were estimated from amplification of reference gene primers within the assay. To quantify the absolute abundance of each unique TCRbeta CDR3 rearrangement, sequence reads were collapsed and filtered. For each sample, productive Simpson clonality was calculated as the square root of Simpson's diversity index across productive rearrangements. What TCRdb holds here is the immuneACCESS table cut down to in-frame rearrangements. Part of the clones is not present; checked against another copy, under half of the missing clones reflect an unresolved V gene, and the others are unexplained. The D gene and trimming were derived from the DNA, and the V and J assignments and clone size from that table. The sample data list 97,000 or so clones, and about four fifths of these were observed just once. Approximately 18% of the sample goes to the ten largest clones.

A note on this clone: Its specific antigen is unknown. Base qualities are not provided; no much larger clone lies one nucleotide away.

Each collaborating institution followed its own protocols to collect whole blood in K2EDTA tubes. Collaborator samples were shipped for TCRbeta analysis as frozen whole blood, isolated PBMCs, or DNA extracted from either sample type. V ends up 8 bases short and J 3 bases short, with an unmatched junction base count of 8. From cysteine to phenylalanine, the CDR3 is 15 amino acids long. The only DNA kept is the CDR3, 45 bases in frame from the first base. The germline V gene provides CDR1 SNHLY and CDR2 FYNNEI. The chain joins TRBV2 to TRBJ2-2, with 8 middle bases fitting TRBD1. The sequencing sample was made of peripheral blood. The origin of this receptor is a woman of 80 years or more with active or convalescent COVID-19. The nucleotide sequence reads TGTGCCAGCTCCTGGGAGACAGGGGACACCGGGGAGCTGTTTTTT. It encodes CASSWETGDTGELFF.